Listed below are T cell receptor beta chains from one sample, sequenced in a study of blood T cell repertoires in COVID-19. Sequencing used immunoSEQ multiplex PCR; TCRdb keeps in-frame clones, though not all of them. The table lists roughly 380,000 clones, roughly 85% of them singletons, with roughly 3.9% in the top ten. Material for sequencing was peripheral blood. These receptors originate from a woman aged 18-30 years with acute or convalescent COVID-19. The CDR3 runs from the conserved cysteine through the conserved F or W. The D gene is left open where the match is weak. Size is omitted from some rows. Given values are once, few, many or a class for expanded clones.

d_gene	abundance	v_gene	j_gene	CDR3nt	CDR3aa
.	.	TRBV28	TRBJ1-2	TGTGCCAGCATCAAAGGAGGGAGGGACTATGGCTACACCTTC	CASIKGGRDYGYTF
.	.	TRBV6-5	TRBJ2-5	TGTGCCACCGGGGGACTTCAGATAGGGACCCAGTACTTC	CATGGLQIGTQYF
.	.	TRBV18	TRBJ1-1	TGTGCCAGCTCACCAGGGATCGGGCAGGGCACTGAAGCTTTCTTT	CASSPGIGQGTEAFF
TRBD2	.	TRBV4-1	TRBJ2-7	TGCGCCAGCAGCCGCAATTCGTTGCCGGGACTAGCGACCGAGCAGTACTTC	CASSRNSLPGLATEQYF
.	.	TRBV9	TRBJ2-5	TGTGCCAGCAGCGTCCAGGGTATCCAAGAGACCCAGTACTTC	CASSVQGIQETQYF
TRBD1	.	TRBV7-9	TRBJ2-7	TGTGCCAGCAGGGCCGGGACAGGGATTTCCTACGAGCAGTACTTC	CASRAGTGISYEQYF
TRBD2	.	TRBV9	TRBJ2-5	TGTGCCAGCAGCTTGACTAGCGGGGGGCAAGAGACCCAGTACTTC	CASSLTSGGQETQYF
.	.	TRBV6-5	TRBJ2-3	TGTGCCAGCCCCACGACCCGTAGCCCCACAGATACGCAGTATTTT	CASPTTRSPTDTQYF
.	.	TRBV29-1	TRBJ2-7	TGCAGCGTTAGTCAGTCGTTTTCCTACGAGCAGTACTTC	CSVSQSFSYEQYF
TRBD2	.	TRBV7-2	TRBJ2-1	TGTGCCAGCGAAAGCGGGAGCGTGAATGAGCAGTTCTTC	CASESGSVNEQFF
.	.	TRBV7-6	TRBJ1-5	TGTGCCAGCAGCTCAGGTTCCAGCAATACGCCCCAGCATTTT	CASSSGSSNTPQHF
.	.	TRBV6-5	TRBJ1-5	TGTGCCAGCAGTTGGGACTTTTTCCAGCCCCAGCATTTT	CASSWDFFQPQHF
.	.	TRBV7-9	TRBJ1-5	TGTGCCAGCAGTTTTACAGGGCGGGATCAGCCCCAGCATTTT	CASSFTGRDQPQHF
TRBD1	.	TRBV6-5	TRBJ1-1	TGTGCCAGCAGTCCTTACAGGGGCGTGAACACTGAAGCTTTCTTT	CASSPYRGVNTEAFF
TRBD1	few	TRBV11-3	TRBJ1-5	TGTGCCAGCAGCCCACAGGGGAGCAATCAGCCCCAGCATTTT	CASSPQGSNQPQHF
.	.	TRBV4-1	TRBJ1-1	TGCGCCAGCAGCCAAGATCCTAGGTTGAACACTGAAGCTTTCTTT	CASSQDPRLNTEAFF
.	.	TRBV28	TRBJ2-7	TGTGCCAGCAGTTTGGGGGGCTACGAGCAGTACTTC	CASSLGGYEQYF
.	.	TRBV19	TRBJ2-5	TGTGCCAGTAGTAGCAGACAGGTCCAAGAGACCCAGTACTTC	CASSSRQVQETQYF
.	.	TRBV6-1	TRBJ1-2	TGTGCCAGCAGTGAACGAGGGCCCCTGAGGGGCTACACCTTC	CASSERGPLRGYTF
TRBD2	.	TRBV5-4	TRBJ2-1	TGTGCCAGCAGCTTGCCGGGACTAGCGGGGAATGAGCAGTTCTTC	CASSLPGLAGNEQFF
.	once	TRBV27	TRBJ1-2	TGTGCCACCCAGGGTTGGCGGGGCTACACCTTC	CATQGWRGYTF
.	.	TRBV6-5	TRBJ1-1	TGTGCCAGCCTAAACACTGAAGCTTTCTTT	CASLNTEAFF
.	.	TRBV11-2	TRBJ2-3	TGTGCCAGCAGCTTAGATTGGAGTCCCACAGATACGCAGTATTTT	CASSLDWSPTDTQYF
TRBD1	.	TRBV18	TRBJ1-1	TGTGCCAGCTCACCACCCACACCCGGGACAGGGGTTTTAGAAGCTTTCTTT	CASSPPTPGTGVLEAFF
.	.	TRBV4-1	TRBJ2-2	TGCGCCAGCAGCCAAACGGGACTGGGCACCGGGGAGCTGTTTTTT	CASSQTGLGTGELFF
.	.	TRBV5-1	TRBJ1-4	TGCGCCAGCAGCTTTGCAGGGGCACAAGCAACTAATGAAAAACTGTTTTTT	CASSFAGAQATNEKLFF
.	.	TRBV10-3	TRBJ2-2	TGTGCCATCAGTTCCGGCTGGAGGAACACCGGGGAGCTGTTTTTT	CAISSGWRNTGELFF
TRBD1	.	TRBV2	TRBJ1-4	TGTGCCAGCAGTGCGGGACAGGGAGTCGCAACTAATGAAAAACTGTTTTTT	CASSAGQGVATNEKLFF
TRBD2	few	TRBV7-2	TRBJ2-7	TGTGCCAGCAGCTTAATGGCGGGGGGCGGCGGGCAGTACTTC	CASSLMAGGGGQYF
TRBD2	.	TRBV24-1	TRBJ2-3	TGTGCCACCAGTGGCCGGGAGGCCGCTCGGGGGACAGATACGCAGTATTTT	CATSGREAARGTDTQYF
.	.	TRBV27	TRBJ2-5	TGTGCCAGCAGTTTCAGACTCCAAGAGACCCAGTACTTC	CASSFRLQETQYF
TRBD2	few	TRBV13	TRBJ2-3	TGTGCCAGCAGCCCCCAGACTAGCGGGAGCACAGATACGCAGTATTTT	CASSPQTSGSTDTQYF
TRBD1	.	TRBV6-1	TRBJ1-4	TGTGCCAGCAGTGAAAGGGACAGGGCTCTTTCCCAACTGTTTTTT	CASSERDRALSQLFF
.	.	TRBV5-6	TRBJ1-4	TGTGCCAGCAGCTTGGGGACAGTATATGAAAAACTGTTTTTT	CASSLGTVYEKLFF
.	.	TRBV5-1	TRBJ1-2	TGCGCCAGCAGCTTCGGCGCAGGGAGGTACTATGGCTACACCTTC	CASSFGAGRYYGYTF
.	.	TRBV5-1	TRBJ1-6	TGCGCCAGCAGCTTGAGGGGAGGGAATAATTCACCCCTCCACTTT	CASSLRGGNNSPLHF
TRBD2	.	TRBV11-2	TRBJ2-1	TGTGCCAGCAGCTTAGTACTCCTAGCGGGAGGAACGAAGGATGAGCAGTTCTTC	CASSLVLLAGGTKDEQFF
TRBD1	.	TRBV19	TRBJ1-3	TGTGCCAGTACGCGGACAGGGCTTTACTCTGGAAACACCATATATTTT	CASTRTGLYSGNTIYF
.	.	TRBV9	TRBJ1-2	TGTGCCAGCAGCGTAGGCGCCACCCCTAACTATGGCTACACCTTC	CASSVGATPNYGYTF
.	.	TRBV19	TRBJ1-2	TGTGCCAGTAGTATGATCAACGCGGGGGGTGGCTATGGCTACACCTTC	CASSMINAGGGYGYTF
TRBD1	.	TRBV12-3/TRBV12-4	TRBJ1-1	TGTGCCAGCAGCCAACAGGGGGTGATTGAAGCTTTCTTT	CASSQQGVIEAFF
.	.	TRBV5-5	TRBJ2-1	TGTGCCAGCAGCTCCCCGGTAACGGGATACAATGAGCAGTTCTTC	CASSSPVTGYNEQFF
TRBD1	.	TRBV2	TRBJ2-4	TGTGCCAGCACCAGACTGGACAGGGGGTCGCCGTTGGCCAAAAACATTCAGTACTTC	CASTRLDRGSPLAKNIQYF
TRBD2	once	TRBV20-1	TRBJ2-7	TGCAGTGCTAGTTACCTAGCGGGTTACGAGCAGTACTTC	CSASYLAGYEQYF
TRBD2	.	TRBV28	TRBJ2-1	TGTGCCAGCAGTTTTTCCGCTAGCGGGAGTAGAAACTACAATGAGCAGTTCTTC	CASSFSASGSRNYNEQFF
.	.	TRBV10-3	TRBJ1-2	TGTGCCATCAGTGAGGAGAACAACTATGGCTACACCTTC	CAISEENNYGYTF
.	.	TRBV15	TRBJ1-2	TGTGCCACCAGCAGAGATAAGCTGAATTATGGCTACACCTTC	CATSRDKLNYGYTF
TRBD2	.	TRBV24-1	TRBJ2-1	TGTGCCACATCATGGGGGGGGGATGAGCAGTTCTTC	CATSWGGDEQFF